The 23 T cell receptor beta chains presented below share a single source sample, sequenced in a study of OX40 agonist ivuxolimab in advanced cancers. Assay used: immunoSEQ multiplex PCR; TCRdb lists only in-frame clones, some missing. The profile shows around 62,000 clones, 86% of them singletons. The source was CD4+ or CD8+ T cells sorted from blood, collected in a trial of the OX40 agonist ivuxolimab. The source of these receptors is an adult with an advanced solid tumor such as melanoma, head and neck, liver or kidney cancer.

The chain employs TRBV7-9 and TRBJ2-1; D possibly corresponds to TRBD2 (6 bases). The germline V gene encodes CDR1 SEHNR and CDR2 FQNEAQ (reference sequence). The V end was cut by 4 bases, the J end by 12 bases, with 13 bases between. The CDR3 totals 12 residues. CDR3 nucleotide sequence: TGTGCCAGCAGCTGGGGGGAGGCAGGGCAGTTCTTC. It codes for CASSWGEAGQFF.

The CDR3 region is CASSPGPAGGYTF. DNA of the CDR3: TGCGCCAGCAGCCCAGGTCCCGCGGGTGGCTACACCTTC. V and J are TRBV5-1 and TRBJ1-2, with D hard to call. The CDR3 covers 13 residues. V was clipped by 4 bases and J by 7 bases, with 14 bases between them. In germline, CDR1 is SGHRS, CDR2 YFSETQ.

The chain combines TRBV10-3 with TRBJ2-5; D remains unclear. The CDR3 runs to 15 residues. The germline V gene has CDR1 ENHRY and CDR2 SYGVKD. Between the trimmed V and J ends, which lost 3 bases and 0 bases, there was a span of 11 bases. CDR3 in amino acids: CAISDRSRNQETQYF. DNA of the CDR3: TGTGCCATCAGTGATCGTAGTAGGAACCAAGAGACCCAGTACTTC.

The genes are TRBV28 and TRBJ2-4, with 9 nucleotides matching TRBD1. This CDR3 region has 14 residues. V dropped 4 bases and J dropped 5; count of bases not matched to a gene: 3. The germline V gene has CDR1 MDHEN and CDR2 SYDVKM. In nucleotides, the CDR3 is TGTGCCAGCAGTTACCGGGACAGGGAAAACATTCAGTACTTC. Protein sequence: CASSYRDRENIQYF.

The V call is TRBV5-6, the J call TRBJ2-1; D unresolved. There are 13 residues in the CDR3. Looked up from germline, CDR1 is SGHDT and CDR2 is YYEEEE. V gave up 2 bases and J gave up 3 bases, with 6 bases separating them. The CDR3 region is CASSFLFYNEQFF. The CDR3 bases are TGTGCCAGCAGCTTTCTGTTCTACAATGAGCAGTTCTTC.

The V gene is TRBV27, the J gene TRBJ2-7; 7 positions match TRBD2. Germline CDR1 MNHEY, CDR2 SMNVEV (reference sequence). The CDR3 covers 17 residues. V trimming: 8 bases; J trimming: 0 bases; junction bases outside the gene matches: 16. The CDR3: CASGNSGTRTSSYEQYF. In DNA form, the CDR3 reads TGTGCCAGCGGGAACAGCGGGACCAGAACGAGCTCCTACGAGCAGTACTTC.

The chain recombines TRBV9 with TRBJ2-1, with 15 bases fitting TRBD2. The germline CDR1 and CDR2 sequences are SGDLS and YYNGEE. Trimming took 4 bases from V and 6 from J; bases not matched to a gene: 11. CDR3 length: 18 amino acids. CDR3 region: CASSSGLAGGPTLNEQFF. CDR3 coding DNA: TGTGCCAGCAGCTCCGGACTAGCGGGAGGGCCGACTCTCAATGAGCAGTTCTTC.

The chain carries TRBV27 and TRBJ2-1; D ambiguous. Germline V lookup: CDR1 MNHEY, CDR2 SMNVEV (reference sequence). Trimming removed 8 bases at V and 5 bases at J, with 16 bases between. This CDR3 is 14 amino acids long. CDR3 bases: TGTGCCAGCTGGGCCCATGGACCCCACAATGAGCAGTTCTTC. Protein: CASWAHGPHNEQFF.

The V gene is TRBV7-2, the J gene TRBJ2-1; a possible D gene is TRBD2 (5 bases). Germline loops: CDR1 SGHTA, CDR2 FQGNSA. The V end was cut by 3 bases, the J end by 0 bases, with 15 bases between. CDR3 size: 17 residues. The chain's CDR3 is CASSFPTGISSYNEQFF. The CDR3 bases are TGTGCCAGCAGCTTCCCTACCGGGATCTCCTCCTACAATGAGCAGTTCTTC.

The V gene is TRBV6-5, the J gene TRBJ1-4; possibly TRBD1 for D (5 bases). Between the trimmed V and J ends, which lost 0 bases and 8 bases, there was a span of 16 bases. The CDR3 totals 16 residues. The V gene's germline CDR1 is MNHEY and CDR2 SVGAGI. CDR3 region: CASSYSGLPRGEKLFF. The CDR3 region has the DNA TGTGCCAGCAGTTACTCGGGCCTGCCCCGGGGGGAAAAACTGTTTTTT.

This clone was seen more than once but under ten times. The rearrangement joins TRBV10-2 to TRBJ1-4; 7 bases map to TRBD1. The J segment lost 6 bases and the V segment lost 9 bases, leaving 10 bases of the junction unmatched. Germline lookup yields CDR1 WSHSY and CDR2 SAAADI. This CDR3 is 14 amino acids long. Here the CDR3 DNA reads TGCGCCAGTCTTCCACAGGGGACCGATGAAAAACTGTTTTTT. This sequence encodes CASLPQGTDEKLFF.

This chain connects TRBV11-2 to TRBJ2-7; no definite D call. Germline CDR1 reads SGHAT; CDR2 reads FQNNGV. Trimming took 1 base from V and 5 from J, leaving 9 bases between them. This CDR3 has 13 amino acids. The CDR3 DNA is TGTGCCAGCAGCTTAGGGGTCCCCAACGAGCAGTACTTC. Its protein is CASSLGVPNEQYF. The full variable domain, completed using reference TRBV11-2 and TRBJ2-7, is EAGVAQSPRYKIIEKRQSVAFWCNPISGHATLYWYQQILGQGPKLLIQFQNNGVVDDSQLPKDRFSAERLKGVDSTLKIQPAKLEDSAVYLCASSLGVPNEQYFGPGTRLTVT.

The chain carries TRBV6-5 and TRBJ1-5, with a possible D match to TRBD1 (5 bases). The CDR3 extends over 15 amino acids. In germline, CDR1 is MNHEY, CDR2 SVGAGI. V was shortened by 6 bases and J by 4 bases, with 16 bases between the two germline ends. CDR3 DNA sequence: TGTGCCAGCAGCCGCCACGGGGGGGATAATCAGCCCCAGCATTTT. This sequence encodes CASSRHGGDNQPQHF.

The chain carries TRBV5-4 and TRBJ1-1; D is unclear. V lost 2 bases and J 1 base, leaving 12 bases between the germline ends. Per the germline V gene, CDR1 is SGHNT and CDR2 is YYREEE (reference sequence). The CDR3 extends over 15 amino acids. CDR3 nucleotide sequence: TGTGCCAGCAGCTTTGGACGAGACGGGAACACTGAAGCTTTCTTT. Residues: CASSFGRDGNTEAFF.

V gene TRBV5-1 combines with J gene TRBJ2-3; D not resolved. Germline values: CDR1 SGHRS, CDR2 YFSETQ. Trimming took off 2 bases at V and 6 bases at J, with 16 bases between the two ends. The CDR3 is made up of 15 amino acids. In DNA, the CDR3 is TGCGCCAGCAGCTTAAGTTTGCTCAGTCGTGATACGCAGTATTTT. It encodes CASSLSLLSRDTQYF.

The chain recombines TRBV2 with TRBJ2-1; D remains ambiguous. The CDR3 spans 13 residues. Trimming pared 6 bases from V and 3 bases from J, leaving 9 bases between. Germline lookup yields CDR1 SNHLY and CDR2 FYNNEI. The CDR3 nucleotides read TGTGCCAGCAGACCCGACAACTACAATGAGCAGTTCTTC. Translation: CASRPDNYNEQFF.

Written as DNA, the CDR3 is TGTGCCAGCAGCTTAGGTCGACTAGCGGGAGTGGTTGATACGCAGTATTTT. It specifies CASSLGRLAGVVDTQYF. The V gene is TRBV11-2, the J gene TRBJ2-3, with 12 bases fitting TRBD2. Per the germline V gene, CDR1 is SGHAT and CDR2 is FQNNGV. CDR3 length: 17 residues. The trim removed 1 base at V and 6 bases at J, leaving 8 bases unmatched.

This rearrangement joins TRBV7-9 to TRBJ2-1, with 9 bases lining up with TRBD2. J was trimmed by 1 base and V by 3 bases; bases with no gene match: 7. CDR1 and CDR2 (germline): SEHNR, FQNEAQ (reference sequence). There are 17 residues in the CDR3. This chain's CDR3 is CASSLASGKRSYNEQFF. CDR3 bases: TGTGCCAGCAGCTTGGCTAGCGGGAAAAGATCCTACAATGAGCAGTTCTTC.

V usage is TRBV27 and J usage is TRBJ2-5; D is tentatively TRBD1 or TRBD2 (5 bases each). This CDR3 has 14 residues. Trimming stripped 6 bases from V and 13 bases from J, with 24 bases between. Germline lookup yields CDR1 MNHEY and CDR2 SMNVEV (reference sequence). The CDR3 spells CASRWDGRRGSLYF. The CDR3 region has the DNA TGTGCCAGCAGGTGGGACGGCCGCCGAGGTTCCCTGTACTTC.

In DNA, the CDR3 is TGTGCCAGCAGCCGATCGACAGTAGCCACAGATACGCAGTATTTT. Translation gives CASSRSTVATDTQYF. The chain joins TRBV11-3 to TRBJ2-3; D is perhaps TRBD1 (5 bases). Per the germline V gene, CDR1 is SGHNT and CDR2 is YENEEA. The V and J ends lost 5 bases and 2 bases respectively, with 14 bases between them. The CDR3 is 15 residues long.

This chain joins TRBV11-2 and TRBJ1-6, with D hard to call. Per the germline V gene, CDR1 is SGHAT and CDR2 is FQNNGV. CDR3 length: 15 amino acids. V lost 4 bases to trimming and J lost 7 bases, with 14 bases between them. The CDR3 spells CASSSSPRANSPLHF. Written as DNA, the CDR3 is TGTGCCAGCAGCTCTTCCCCCCGGGCCAATTCACCCCTCCACTTT.

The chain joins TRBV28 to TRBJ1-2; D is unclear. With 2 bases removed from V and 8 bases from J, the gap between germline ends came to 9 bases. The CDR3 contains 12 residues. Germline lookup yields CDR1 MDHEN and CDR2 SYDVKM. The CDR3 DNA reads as TGTGCCAGCAGTTTAACGGGAAGCGGCTACACCTTC. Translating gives CASSLTGSGYTF.

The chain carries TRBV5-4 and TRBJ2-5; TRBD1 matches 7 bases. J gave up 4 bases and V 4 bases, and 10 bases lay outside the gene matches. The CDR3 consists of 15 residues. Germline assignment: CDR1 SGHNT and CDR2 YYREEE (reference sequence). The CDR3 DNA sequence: TGTGCCAGCAGCGGCTACAACAGGGGTGGAGAGACCCAGTACTTC. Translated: CASSGYNRGGETQYF.